This TCR beta chain emerged from a study of shared clonotypes between healthy human individuals (dated by TCRdb to 2019 to 2021). About the full investigation: The cohort included three men and a couple of women between 18 and 49 years of age. Different laboratories and diverse techniques were used to prepare libraries and sequence TCR repertoires, to increase sequencing depth and limit assay-specific biases. To estimate repertoire size and how much clonotypes are shared between individuals, the study performed deep sequencing of blood TCR repertoires from five healthy adults. For each donor, three plates each were used for CD4 naive and CD4 memory, two plates were used for CD8 naive, and one plate was used for CD8 memory. Each donor's leukapheresis produced roughly between roughly 0.85 and 9.5 billion PBMCs.

The donors were healthy, HIV-negative adults with no recently reported acute infections or vaccinations. All donors were Caucasian adults living in Nashville, Tennessee, USA. CD4+ T cells were enriched by magnetic negative selection, after which naive cells were positively selected on CD45RA and the negative fraction was taken as the memory subset. Blood was collected by leukapheresis, and PBMCs were isolated by Ficoll-Histopaque density gradient centrifugation and then cryopreserved in liquid nitrogen vapor phase. Purity and quantity of every magnetically sorted T cell population were checked by analytical flow cytometry. From each sorted fraction, genomic DNA was isolated and quantified by UV absorbance on a Nanodrop 2000c. With regard to this clone: Its antigen is unknown. No base-level quality is on record; no much larger clone is a single base apart.

V is cut by 6 bases and J by 3 bases, and the space between the germline ends is 21 bases. The cysteine opens and the phenylalanine closes a CDR3 of 16 amino acids. Only the CDR3 region is kept as DNA, spanning 48 bases read in frame from base 1. The germline V gene gives CDR1 as MDHEN and CDR2 as SYDVKM. Here is what the overall study found, with its caveats: Incomplete sequencing was indicated by rarefaction of sorted-subset datasets, despite the large sequencing depth. Only blood was sampled, and tissue TCR repertoires likely differ from those in blood. The small number of donors limited the genetic and exposure-history diversity represented. Compared with non-shared clonotypes, the clonotypes found in all four sorted-subset donors had higher generation probabilities. Naive subsets generally had larger estimated clonotype richness than memory subsets. Pairwise subsampling led to the expectation that sequencing depth would affect the degree of clonotype sharing among donors. Sharing across several donors was observed for around 4.8% of naive CD4, over 3% of naive CD8, 2% to 2.5% of memory CD4, and roughly 0.4% of memory CD8 clonotypes.

Using the deep immunoSEQ assay, multiplex PCR amplified TCR CDR3 regions from genomic DNA. Extracted genomic DNA from each cell subset was distributed evenly across all wells of several immunoSEQ 96-well plates, and each plate was treated as a replicate. For sorted subsets, around 200 ng genomic DNA, equal to some 30,000 T cell genomes, was loaded into each replicate PCR. The purified libraries were quantified using a Qubit 3.0 fluorometer, sized with a Bioanalyzer 2100, and then quantified again using the KAPA Library Quantification kit. Each immunoSEQ 96-well plate was sequenced on its own single-read 150-cycle Illumina NextSeq 550 flow cell. Concerning the study's data processing: Because only junctional sequences without quality scores were contained in the immunoSEQ output, filtering matching that applied to full-length reads could not be performed. To assign V/J genes and CDR3, sequences were annotated against IMGT germline references using PyIR, a Python wrapper for IgBLAST v1.9. Reads with weak V/J assignments (E-value above 1e-6), missing CDR3, stop codons, out-of-frame junctions, or ambiguous translated residues were removed. V3J clonotypes were defined by identical inferred V gene, J gene, and CDR3 amino acid sequence. The percentage overlap between two repertoires was calculated by dividing the number of shared unique clonotypes by the size of the smaller repertoire. Repertoire richness was assessed with RTK rarefaction, the Chao1 estimator, and Recon v2.1 estimates of unobserved clonotypes. OLGA was used to compute generation probabilities for all TCRbeta clonotypes that the gDNA method yielded from a few donors. Here the immuneACCESS table is served through TCRdb, limited to in-frame sequences with V and J called. Missing clones are a known gap in these copies; in checked studies unresolved V genes cover under half, and the rest lacks a known reason. D and trimming come from the DNA, and the V and J calls and clone size come from that table. A total of some 2,500,000 clones appear in this sample, roughly 90% of them only once. The top ten clones comprise 0.3% to 0.45% of the sample.

The sequence is built from TRBV28 and TRBJ2-7; the best D guess is TRBD2, with 5 bases matching. The specimen was naive CD4+ T cells from PBMCs. This specimen's cell subset or site label, per the study, means: CD45RA+ positively selected. The TCR was taken from a man between 18 and 35 years old in good health. Some clones in this sample may be carry-over from other donors' samples. The CDR3 loop reads CASSSRGRLANYEQYF. Here is the DNA: TGTGCCAGCAGCTCCCGGGGTAGGCTAGCCAACTACGAGCAGTACTTC.